The sequence of this T cell receptor beta chain was determined in a study of CD8 T cells in Susac syndrome. This clonotype appeared a single time. Its antigen remains unknown. The germline V gene has CDR1 MGHRA and CDR2 YSYEKL. CDR3 size: 14 residues. V was pared by 4 bases and J by 1 base, with 11 bases between. Patients with Susac syndrome met diagnostic criteria defined recently for definite or probable disease. When the RNA was reverse transcribed, random hexamers were used with an input of roughly 0.45 to 1 ug. TCR beta CDR3 was amplified by immunoSEQ multiplex PCR. This amplification extended across 54 Vbeta and 13 Jbeta segments. TCRdb ran MiXCR on the immunoSEQ multiplex PCR reads and lists one entry per CDR3 protein. The repertoire consists of about 140,000 distinct CDR3 sequences, with 95% occurring once and the leading ten covering roughly 0.2%. Points from the study as a whole: CD8+ clonal expansion in Susac peaked in TEMRA cells and active patients. Susac-specific public clones in total CD8+ repertoires numbered some 16; in CD8+ TEMRA repertoires, they numbered about 5.

The TCR originated in a human donor with Susac syndrome. The sequenced sample was CD8+ T cells from PBMCs. This chain uses TRBV4-1 with TRBJ2-7; D gene ambiguous. CDR3 in amino acids: CASSLSPGSYEQYF. The CDR3 coding sequence is TGCGCCAGCAGCCTTAGTCCCGGGTCCTACGAGCAGTACTTC.